One sample yielded the 2 T cell receptor beta chains listed below, sequenced in a study of blood T cells in healthy people across ages. Primers used in a second PCR of roughly 7 to 11 cycles were a sample-barcoded 5' primer and a J-beta primer mix. TCRdb itself ran the 5' RACE reads through MiXCR, one entry per CDR3 protein. The sample has approximately 850,000 distinct CDR3 sequences, 55% to 70% seen once. Sequencing was carried out using blood. The receptor set was obtained from a man aged 25 to 40 in good health.

This chain connects TRBV6-2 or TRBV6-3 to TRBJ2-1; TRBD2 might be the D (5 bases). Germline values: CDR1 MNHEY, CDR2 SVGEGT. V shed 0 bases and J shed 6 bases, with 15 bases lying between them. CDR3 size: 16 residues. CDR3 DNA sequence: TGTGCCAGCAGTTACTCTCGGGAACCCTCCCTCAATGAGCAGTTCTTC. Translating it yields CASSYSREPSLNEQFF.

This clonotype has a single count. At one of its ends the junction is not consistent with the germline gene, which may arise from a read error. The genes are TRBV30 and TRBJ1-2; tentatively, D is TRBD1 (5 bases). The germline CDR1 and CDR2 sequences are GTSNPN and SVGIG (reference sequence). CDR3 size: 12 residues. The CDR3 DNA is TGTACCTGGGGCCTTAATGACTATGGCTACACCTTC. It yields the protein CTWGLNDYGYTF.